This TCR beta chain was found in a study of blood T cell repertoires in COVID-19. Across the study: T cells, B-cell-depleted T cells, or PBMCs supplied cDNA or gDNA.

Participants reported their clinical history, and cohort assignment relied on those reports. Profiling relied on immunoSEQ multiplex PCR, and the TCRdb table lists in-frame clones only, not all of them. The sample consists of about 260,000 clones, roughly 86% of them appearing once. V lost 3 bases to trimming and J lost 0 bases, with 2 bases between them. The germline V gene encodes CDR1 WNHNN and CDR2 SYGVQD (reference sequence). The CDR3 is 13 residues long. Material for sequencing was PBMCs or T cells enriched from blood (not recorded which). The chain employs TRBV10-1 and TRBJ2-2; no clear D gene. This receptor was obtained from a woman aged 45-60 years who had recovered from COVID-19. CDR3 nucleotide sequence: TGCGCCAGCAGTGACGCGAACACCGGGGAGCTGTTTTTT. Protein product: CASSDANTGELFF.